A selection of T cell receptor beta chains follows, all from one sample in a study of blood T cell repertoires in COVID-19. Sequencing used immunoSEQ multiplex PCR; TCRdb keeps in-frame clones, though not all of them. The sample holds 98,000 or so clones, around 90% seen once. Sequenced input: peripheral blood. The receptors derive from a man aged 55 to 70 with COVID-19, enrolled during active disease. Both conserved end residues are part of each CDR3. D genes are given only for firm matches. The listing skips clone size in some rows; elsewhere it reads once, few, many or a size class.

d_call	v_call	j_call	clone_size	cdr3_aa	cdr3_nt
.	TRBV18	TRBJ2-3	.	CASSPAGPTDTQYF	TGTGCCAGCTCACCGGCGGGCCCCACAGATACGCAGTATTTT
TRBD2	TRBV5-1	TRBJ2-2	.	CASSLISGRRTGELFF	TGCGCCAGCAGCTTGATTAGCGGGAGAAGGACCGGGGAGCTGTTTTTT
.	TRBV20-1	TRBJ1-1	.	CSARDSQAFF	TGCAGTGCTAGAGATTCTCAAGCTTTCTTT
TRBD2	TRBV5-6	TRBJ2-2	.	CASSLGLAGRTGELFF	TGTGCCAGCAGCTTGGGACTAGCGGGACGTACCGGGGAGCTGTTTTTT
.	TRBV7-3	TRBJ2-1	.	CASSSGLPYNEQFF	TGTGCCAGCAGCTCAGGACTCCCGTACAATGAGCAGTTCTTC
.	TRBV19	TRBJ2-2	once	CASSIEAENTGELFF	TGTGCCAGTAGTATAGAGGCAGAGAACACCGGGGAGCTGTTTTTT
TRBD1	TRBV7-2	TRBJ1-2	.	CASTLPGTVNYGYTF	TGTGCCAGCACCCTGCCCGGGACAGTAAACTATGGCTACACCTTC
.	TRBV7-9	TRBJ1-2	.	CASSLVGVSGYTF	TGTGCCAGCAGCTTAGTCGGGGTTTCTGGCTACACCTTC
.	TRBV5-4	TRBJ2-2	.	CASSLVQGGELFF	TGTGCCAGCAGCTTGGTGCAGGGTGGGGAGCTGTTTTTT
.	TRBV7-2	TRBJ1-5	.	CASSRFGQLGQPQHF	TGTGCCAGCAGCCGCTTCGGACAATTGGGTCAGCCCCAGCATTTT
.	TRBV7-3	TRBJ2-2	.	CASSSTPHGTGELFF	TGTGCCAGCAGCTCCACCCCCCACGGCACCGGGGAGCTGTTTTTT
.	TRBV11-1	TRBJ2-2	.	CASTIGQGSGELFF	TGTGCCAGCACCATTGGGCAGGGGTCCGGGGAGCTGTTTTTT
.	TRBV6-2/TRBV6-3	TRBJ2-1	.	CASSYKAGRAYNEQFF	TGTGCCAGCAGTTATAAGGCGGGCAGAGCCTACAATGAGCAGTTCTTC
.	TRBV19	TRBJ1-1	few	CASSKDGGTTEAFF	TGTGCCAGTAGTAAAGACGGCGGAACCACTGAAGCTTTCTTT
TRBD1	TRBV19	TRBJ2-3	.	CATQQGASTDTQYF	TGTGCCACCCAACAGGGGGCTAGCACAGATACGCAGTATTTT
TRBD1	TRBV19	TRBJ1-1	.	CASSFGTDPNTEAFF	TGTGCCAGTAGTTTCGGGACAGATCCGAACACTGAAGCTTTCTTT
.	TRBV18	TRBJ2-7	.	CASSPFRDRDNEQYF	TGTGCCAGCTCACCATTCCGGGACCGGGACAACGAGCAGTACTTC
.	TRBV19	TRBJ1-1	.	CASTRVPNTEAFF	TGTGCCAGTACCAGGGTACCGAACACTGAAGCTTTCTTT
TRBD1	TRBV6-4	TRBJ2-2	.	CASSDSRTGVTGELFF	TGTGCCAGCAGTGACTCACGGACAGGTGTCACCGGGGAGCTGTTTTTT
TRBD1	TRBV18	TRBJ1-4	.	CASSPRDREKLFF	TGTGCCAGCTCACCACGGGACAGGGAAAAACTGTTTTTT
TRBD2	TRBV20-1	TRBJ2-1	.	CSALGLDRQFF	TGCAGTGCTCTTGGACTAGATAGGCAGTTCTTC
.	TRBV3-1/TRBV3-2	TRBJ2-7	.	CASSQSAEGYEQYF	TGTGCCAGCAGCCAATCAGCGGAGGGCTACGAGCAGTACTTC
.	TRBV2	TRBJ1-2	.	CASRLRDFSNYGYTF	TGTGCCAGCAGACTCCGGGACTTCTCTAACTATGGCTACACCTTC
TRBD2	TRBV9	TRBJ2-5	.	CASSVGSSGREETQYF	TGTGCCAGCAGCGTAGGTAGTAGCGGGAGGGAAGAGACCCAGTACTTC
TRBD1	TRBV13	TRBJ1-2	.	CASSLGETGGDQGYTF	TGTGCCAGCAGCTTAGGGGAAACAGGGGGCGATCAGGGCTACACCTTC
.	TRBV4-1	TRBJ2-7	.	CASSQDQGSYEQYF	TGCGCCAGCAGCCAAGATCAGGGCAGCTACGAGCAGTACTTC
.	TRBV5-6	TRBJ1-2	.	CASSPPWGDYGYTF	TGTGCCAGCAGCCCCCCTTGGGGGGACTATGGCTACACCTTC
.	TRBV2	TRBJ2-5	.	CASRRGDSLQETQYF	TGTGCCAGCAGGCGGGGGGACAGCTTACAAGAGACCCAGTACTTC
TRBD2	TRBV24-1	TRBJ2-2	.	CATSDFGTSNPGELFF	TGTGCCACCAGTGATTTTGGGACTAGCAATCCTGGGGAGCTGTTTTTT
TRBD2	TRBV7-2	TRBJ2-1	.	CASSLPSGRVDEQFF	TGTGCCAGCAGCTTACCTAGCGGGAGGGTGGATGAGCAGTTCTTC
.	TRBV7-6	TRBJ2-7	.	CASSLVRSEQYF	TGTGCCAGCAGCTTAGTCCGGAGCGAGCAGTACTTC
TRBD1	TRBV30	TRBJ1-4	.	CAWSRGGGEEKLFF	TGTGCCTGGAGTCGAGGAGGGGGCGAAGAAAAACTGTTTTTT
TRBD1	TRBV10-3	TRBJ2-2	.	CATTGGSETGELFF	TGTGCCACCACAGGGGGGTCGGAGACCGGGGAGCTGTTTTTT
TRBD2	TRBV6-1	TRBJ2-1	.	CASSEGGGFGDEQFF	TGTGCCAGCAGTGAAGGGGGAGGGTTTGGGGATGAGCAGTTCTTC
.	TRBV18	TRBJ1-1	few	CASSPARQGGTEAFF	TGTGCCAGCTCACCCGCACGGCAGGGTGGCACTGAAGCTTTCTTT
.	TRBV2	TRBJ1-1	.	CASSAVIQDTEAFF	TGTGCCAGCAGTGCAGTCATACAGGACACTGAAGCTTTCTTT
TRBD1	TRBV5-1	TRBJ1-1	.	CASSPGSGGTEAFF	TGCGCCAGCAGCCCGGGATCAGGGGGGACTGAAGCTTTCTTT
.	TRBV4-1	TRBJ1-2	.	CASSPGHGYYGYTF	TGCGCCAGCAGCCCGGGACACGGTTACTATGGCTACACCTTC
.	TRBV5-1	TRBJ1-1	.	CASSLMGGEAEAFF	TGCGCCAGCAGCTTAATGGGAGGCGAAGCTGAAGCTTTCTTT
TRBD2	TRBV24-1	TRBJ2-3	.	CATSFSSGRLGDTQYF	TGTGCCACCAGTTTCTCTAGCGGGAGGCTCGGGGATACGCAGTATTTT
.	TRBV18	TRBJ2-1	.	CASSPLGGATIYNEQFF	TGTGCCAGCTCACCCCTGGGGGGGGCGACAATCTACAATGAGCAGTTCTTC
TRBD2	TRBV3-1/TRBV3-2	TRBJ2-1	.	CASSQVAGTNYNEQFF	TGTGCCAGCAGCCAAGTGGCCGGGACTAATTACAATGAGCAGTTCTTC
.	TRBV30	TRBJ2-7	once	CAWSSGGWGESYEQYF	TGTGCCTGGAGTTCAGGCGGGTGGGGGGAGAGTTACGAGCAGTACTTC
TRBD1	TRBV5-3	TRBJ2-4	once	CARSSRTGEAKNIQYF	TGTGCCAGAAGCTCCCGGACAGGGGAAGCCAAAAACATTCAGTACTTC
.	TRBV7-8	TRBJ1-2	few	CASSLVAGSSNYGYTF	TGTGCCAGCAGCTTAGTGGCAGGATCTTCGAACTATGGCTACACCTTC
TRBD1	TRBV30	TRBJ1-6	.	CAWRIGTAIFPLHF	TGTGCCTGGCGCATAGGGACAGCGATTTTTCCCCTCCACTTT